This T cell receptor (beta chain) was found in a study of blood T cells in healthy people across ages. Study-level points and caveats: With age, beta diversity per million T cells declined roughly linearly, significantly by 40. Diversity estimated from one million T cells was considered an underestimate.

Every sample yielded at least 7 million isolated PBMCs. V shed 6 bases and J 1 base; nucleotides not matched to a gene: 14. The CDR3 contains 18 residues. Germline V gene lookup returns CDR1 MDHEN and CDR2 SYDVKM. Combining a sample-barcoded 5' primer with a J-beta primer mix, a second PCR ran for roughly 7 to 11 cycles. Each cDNA molecule was tagged by a template-switch adaptor that had 12 random nucleotides. TCRdb recomputed calls from the 5' RACE reads with MiXCR, one row per CDR3 protein. The repertoire holds 910,000 or so distinct CDR3 sequences, with roughly 51% as singletons. Remarks on this clonotype: Its matching antigen is unknown.

The TCR originated in a woman aged 60-70 years in good health. Sequencing was carried out using blood. The rearrangement links TRBV28 to TRBJ2-3; 9 nucleotides agree with TRBD1. The CDR3 reads CASSFAGTGRIGTDTQYF. The DNA of the CDR3 is TGTGCCAGCAGCTTTGCCGGGACAGGGAGGATCGGCACAGATACGCAGTATTTT.